A selection of T cell receptor beta chains follows, all from one sample in a study of metastatic and nonmetastatic thyroid tumors. TCRdb recomputed clones from the PCR reads via MiXCR. The sample consists of 15,000 to 17,000 clones, about 3.5% of them appearing once. The sample was tumor tissue. These receptor sequences come from a female donor with papillary thyroid cancer or a benign thyroid nodule (not recorded which). Some clones in this sample may be carry-over from other donors' samples. CDR3s include the opening cysteine and the closing phenylalanine or tryptophan. A D gene is named only where the DNA matches it firmly. Some rows have no size entry. The others give once, few or many, or a class for an expanded clone.

abundance,v_gene,d_gene,j_gene,CDR3nt,CDR3aa
few,TRBV5-1,NA,TRBJ1-2,TGCGCCAGCAGCCCAGAACCTAACTATGGCTACACCTTC,CASSPEPNYGYTF
NA,TRBV6-2/TRBV6-3,TRBD1,TRBJ2-1,TGTGCCAGCAGGGACAGGGGGGCCTACAATGAGCAGTTCTTC,CASRDRGAYNEQFF
NA,TRBV2,NA,TRBJ1-2,TGTGCCGGGGCCCGGGGGGGATTTAACTATGGCTACACCTTC,CAGARGGFNYGYTF
large,TRBV6-2/TRBV6-3,NA,TRBJ1-5,TGTGCCAGCAGTTACTCGCGGAGTCAGCCCCAGCATTTT,CASSYSRSQPQHF
many,TRBV6-1,TRBD2,TRBJ2-7,TGTGCCAGCACACCGCTTGCGGGGGCCTACGAGCAGTACTTC,CASTPLAGAYEQYF
few,TRBV19,TRBD2,TRBJ2-2,TGTGCCAGTAGTACGCTAGCGGGAGTAGGTGAGCTGTTTTTT,CASSTLAGVGELFF
NA,TRBV12-5,NA,TRBJ2-1,TGTGCTAGTGGTTTGGGGACCCCGGCGGATGAGCAGTTCTTC,CASGLGTPADEQFF
many,TRBV10-2,NA,TRBJ2-7,TGCGCCAGCAGTGTGGCGGACCCGGACTCCTACGAGCAGTACTTC,CASSVADPDSYEQYF
many,TRBV11-2,TRBD1,TRBJ1-5,TGTGCCAGCAGCCGAAGGTCAGGAACAGGGGACCAGCCCCAGCATTTT,CASSRRSGTGDQPQHF
few,TRBV5-1,NA,TRBJ1-1,TGCGCCAGCAGCTTGGAACAAGGCCGTGAAGCTTTCTTT,CASSLEQGREAFF
few,TRBV6-2/TRBV6-3,NA,TRBJ2-7,TGTGCCAGCAGTTATAACGCCGGGTTTGATTACGAGCAGTACTTC,CASSYNAGFDYEQYF
NA,TRBV6-5,NA,TRBJ2-7,TGTGCCAGCAGTTACTCGGGCGAGCAGTACTTC,CASSYSGEQYF
medium-sized,TRBV6-1,TRBD1,TRBJ1-1,TGTGCCAGCAGCCTAAGACAGGGAGAAGCTTTCTTT,CASSLRQGEAFF
few,TRBV24-1,NA,TRBJ2-3,TGTGCCACCAGTGAGACTAGCACAGATACGCAGTATTTT,CATSETSTDTQYF
NA,TRBV6-2/TRBV6-3,NA,TRBJ2-7,TGTGCCAGCTTGGGGGACAACGACTACGAGCAGTACTTC,CASLGDNDYEQYF
few,TRBV6-2/TRBV6-3,TRBD1,TRBJ2-5,TGTGCCAGCAGGACAGGGTTCGGGGAGACCCAGTACTTC,CASRTGFGETQYF
many,TRBV10-1,NA,TRBJ2-3,TGCGCCACCTCCCGAGGAGTCGTCGGAGATACGCAGTATTTT,CATSRGVVGDTQYF
NA,TRBV19,NA,TRBJ1-3,TGTGCCAGTACCTCGACCGCATCTGGAAACACCATATATTTT,CASTSTASGNTIYF
few,TRBV6-1,NA,TRBJ2-2,TGTGCCAGCAGCCTTCGGGGCAGGGGGAACACCGGGGAGCTGTTTTTT,CASSLRGRGNTGELFF
few,TRBV20-1,NA,TRBJ2-5,TGCAGTGCAGGGACGGGGGAGACCCAGTACTTC,CSAGTGETQYF
few,TRBV2,TRBD2,TRBJ2-3,TGTGCCAGCAGTGAAGGTCCGGCGGGAGGTCCCACAGATACGCAGTATTTT,CASSEGPAGGPTDTQYF
few,TRBV6-1,NA,TRBJ1-1,TGTGCCAGCAGCTCACTAGGGGGAGACACTGAAGCTTTCTTT,CASSSLGGDTEAFF
NA,TRBV2,NA,TRBJ2-7,TGTGCCAGCCAGGTAGACTTTACCCGCTCCTACGAGCAGTACTTC,CASQVDFTRSYEQYF
many,TRBV6-1,NA,TRBJ1-1,TGTGCCGGAGGGTTCACTGAAGCTTTCTTT,CAGGFTEAFF
NA,TRBV20-1,NA,TRBJ2-7,TGCAGTGCTCGAGTAGGGGAAGGAACCTACGAGCAGTACTTC,CSARVGEGTYEQYF
NA,TRBV6-6,NA,TRBJ2-7,TGTGCCAGCAGTTACTCTGGGGCCTACGAGCAGTACTTC,CASSYSGAYEQYF
few,TRBV20-1,TRBD2,TRBJ2-2,TGCAGTGCTAGAGGGACTAGCGGGAGCGAGAACACCGGGGAGCTGTTTTTT,CSARGTSGSENTGELFF